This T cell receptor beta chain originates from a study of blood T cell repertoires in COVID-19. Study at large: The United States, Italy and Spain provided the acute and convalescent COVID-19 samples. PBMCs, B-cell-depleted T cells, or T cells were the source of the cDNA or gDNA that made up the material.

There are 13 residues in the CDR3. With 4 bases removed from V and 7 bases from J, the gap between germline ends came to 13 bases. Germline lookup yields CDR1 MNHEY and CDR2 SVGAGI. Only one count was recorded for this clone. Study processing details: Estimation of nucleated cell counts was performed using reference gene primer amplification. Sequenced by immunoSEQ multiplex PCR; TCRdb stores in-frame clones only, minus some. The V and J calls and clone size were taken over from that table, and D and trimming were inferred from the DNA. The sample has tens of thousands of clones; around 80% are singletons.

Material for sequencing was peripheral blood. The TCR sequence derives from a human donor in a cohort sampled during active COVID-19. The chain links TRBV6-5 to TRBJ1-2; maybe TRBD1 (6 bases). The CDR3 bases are TGTGCCAGCAGTTTCTCACAGGGTGGTGGCTACACCTTC. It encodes CASSFSQGGGYTF.